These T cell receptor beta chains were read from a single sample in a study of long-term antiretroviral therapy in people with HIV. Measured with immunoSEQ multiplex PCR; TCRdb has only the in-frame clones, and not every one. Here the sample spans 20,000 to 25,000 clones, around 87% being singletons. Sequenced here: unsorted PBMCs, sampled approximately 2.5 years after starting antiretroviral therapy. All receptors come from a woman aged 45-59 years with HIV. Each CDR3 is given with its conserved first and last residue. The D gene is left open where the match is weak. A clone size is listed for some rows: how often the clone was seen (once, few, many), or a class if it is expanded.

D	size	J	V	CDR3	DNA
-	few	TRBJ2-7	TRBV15	CATSPRDDYEQYF	TGTGCCACCAGCCCCCGGGACGACTACGAGCAGTACTTC
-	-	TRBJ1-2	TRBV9	CASSAYRDGGYTF	TGTGCCAGCAGCGCTTACAGGGACGGGGGCTACACCTTC
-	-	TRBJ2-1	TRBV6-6	CASSTSGPNKQFF	TGTGCCAGCAGTACCTCGGGACCCAACAAGCAGTTCTTC
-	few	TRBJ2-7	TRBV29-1	CSVFSGESYEQYF	TGCAGCGTTTTCTCGGGGGAATCCTACGAGCAGTACTTC
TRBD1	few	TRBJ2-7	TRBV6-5	CASAWDRISYEQYF	TGTGCCAGTGCGTGGGACAGGATTTCCTACGAGCAGTACTTC
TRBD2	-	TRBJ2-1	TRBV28	CASSFRGTSGSSYNEQFF	TGTGCCAGCAGTTTTCGGGGGACTAGCGGAAGCTCCTACAATGAGCAGTTCTTC
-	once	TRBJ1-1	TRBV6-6	CASSLFGGEAFF	TGTGCCAGCAGTTTATTTGGGGGAGAAGCTTTCTTT
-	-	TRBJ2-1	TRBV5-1	CASSPGRYNEQFF	TGCGCCAGCAGCCCAGGACGTTACAATGAGCAGTTCTTC
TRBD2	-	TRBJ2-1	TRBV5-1	CASSLEAGDHNEQFF	TGCGCCAGCAGCTTGGAAGCGGGAGATCACAATGAGCAGTTCTTC
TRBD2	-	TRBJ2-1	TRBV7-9	CASSLKGLAGPHYNEQFF	TGTGCCAGCAGCTTAAAGGGACTAGCGGGGCCTCATTACAATGAGCAGTTCTTC
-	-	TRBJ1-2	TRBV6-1	CASSETGRGGYTF	TGTGCCAGCAGTGAGACAGGCCGTGGAGGCTACACCTTC
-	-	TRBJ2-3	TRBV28	CASSPATPSDTQYF	TGTGCCAGCAGTCCTGCGACTCCGTCAGATACGCAGTATTTT